A selection of T cell receptor beta chains follows, all from one sample in a study of shared clonotypes between healthy human individuals. Data came from immunoSEQ multiplex PCR; TCRdb stores just in-frame clones and leaves some out. Of about 2.4 million clones listed, roughly 93% are singletons. Sequenced sample: naive CD4+ T cells from PBMCs. The source is a man younger than 30 in good health. Some clones in this sample may be carry-over from other donors' samples. CDR3s include the opening cysteine and the closing phenylalanine or tryptophan. Each record gives: D gene, clone size, V gene, J gene, CDR3 protein, CDR3 DNA. D genes are given only for firm matches. Size values are once, few and many counts, or a class for expanded clones, and some rows have none.

TRBD1	once	TRBV6-1	TRBJ2-2	CASSRDRVDTGELFF	TGTGCCAGCAGTAGAGACAGGGTCGACACCGGGGAGCTGTTTTTT
-	-	TRBV28	TRBJ2-1	CASSLGGSSYNEQFF	TGTGCCAGCAGTTTGGGCGGAAGCTCCTACAATGAGCAGTTCTTC
-	-	TRBV28	TRBJ1-1	CASSLSPLKGAEAFF	TGTGCCAGCAGTTTGTCACCCCTGAAGGGGGCTGAAGCTTTCTTT
-	-	TRBV7-9	TRBJ2-7	CASSLGLGGHEQYF	TGTGCCAGCAGCTTAGGTCTAGGGGGGCACGAGCAGTACTTC
-	-	TRBV7-2	TRBJ1-2	CASSPTTPGAGGYTF	TGTGCCAGCAGCCCAACTACCCCAGGGGCGGGGGGCTACACCTTC
TRBD1	-	TRBV2	TRBJ2-7	CASGFDRGSEQYF	TGTGCCAGCGGATTTGACAGGGGTAGCGAGCAGTACTTC
TRBD1	few	TRBV2	TRBJ1-2	CASRPGQGEWGYTF	TGTGCCAGCAGGCCGGGACAGGGCGAATGGGGCTACACCTTC
TRBD2	-	TRBV10-3	TRBJ2-1	CAINQRGGVDEQFF	TGTGCCATCAACCAGCGGGGGGGTGTCGATGAGCAGTTCTTC
-	-	TRBV19	TRBJ2-4	CASTGSAKNIQYF	TGTGCCAGTACAGGGTCGGCCAAAAACATTCAGTACTTC
-	-	TRBV15	TRBJ1-4	CATSRGQQTNEKLFF	TGTGCCACCAGCAGAGGTCAACAGACCAATGAAAAACTGTTTTTT
-	once	TRBV18	TRBJ2-1	CASSSRDGGNEQFF	TGTGCCAGCTCATCCCGGGACGGAGGCAATGAGCAGTTCTTC
-	-	TRBV7-9	TRBJ1-1	CASSQETVGGTEAFF	TGTGCCAGCAGCCAAGAAACTGTCGGGGGCACTGAAGCTTTCTTT
-	-	TRBV2	TRBJ1-3	CASSSSPGRFSGNTIYF	TGTGCCAGCAGTTCTTCTCCAGGGCGGTTCTCTGGAAACACCATATATTTT
-	-	TRBV14	TRBJ2-7	CASSQGVGRLGHEQYF	TGTGCCAGCAGCCAAGGGGTGGGTCGTTTGGGCCACGAGCAGTACTTC
-	-	TRBV25-1	TRBJ2-5	CASSPLSYGGRKETQYF	TGTGCCAGCAGCCCCCTGAGTTATGGGGGTAGGAAAGAGACCCAGTACTTC
TRBD1	once	TRBV28	TRBJ1-2	CASSEDRGKLANYGYTF	TGTGCCAGCAGTGAGGACAGGGGGAAACTCGCCAACTATGGCTACACCTTC
-	-	TRBV11-3	TRBJ2-3	CASSFGGITDTQYF	TGTGCCAGCAGCTTTGGGGGGATCACAGATACGCAGTATTTT
-	-	TRBV5-1	TRBJ1-4	CASATGTYYEKLFF	TGCGCCAGCGCAACCGGGACTTACTATGAAAAACTGTTTTTT
-	once	TRBV28	TRBJ1-1	CASSLSSGLGTEAFF	TGTGCCAGCAGTTTAAGTTCAGGGCTGGGAACTGAAGCTTTCTTT
-	-	TRBV6-6	TRBJ2-7	CASSYSEQKLYEQYF	TGTGCCAGCAGTTACTCGGAGCAGAAGCTGTACGAGCAGTACTTC
TRBD2	-	TRBV28	TRBJ2-7	CASRTTSGRTREQYF	TGTGCCAGCAGGACGACTAGCGGGAGGACTAGGGAGCAGTACTTC
-	-	TRBV11-2	TRBJ2-3	CASSLDHTDTQYF	TGTGCCAGCAGCTTAGACCACACAGATACGCAGTATTTT
TRBD1	-	TRBV5-1	TRBJ1-1	CASRQGELIMNTEAFF	TGCGCCAGCAGACAGGGGGAACTAATCATGAACACTGAAGCTTTCTTT
-	-	TRBV2	TRBJ1-3	CASAPAGVRRNTIYF	TGTGCCAGCGCGCCGGCGGGGGTTCGTCGAAACACCATATATTTT
TRBD2	-	TRBV11-3	TRBJ2-1	CASSQLAGATNEQFF	TGTGCCAGCAGCCAACTAGCGGGAGCTACCAATGAGCAGTTCTTC
-	-	TRBV2	TRBJ2-7	CASSERAHSYEQYF	TGTGCCAGCAGTGAACGGGCCCACTCCTACGAGCAGTACTTC
-	-	TRBV6-1	TRBJ1-1	CASSVRGGYNTEAFF	TGTGCCAGCAGTGTTAGGGGAGGATATAACACTGAAGCTTTCTTT
TRBD2	-	TRBV25-1	TRBJ2-2	CASSSGAGGNTGELFF	TGTGCCAGCAGTTCCGGAGCGGGGGGAAACACCGGGGAGCTGTTTTTT
TRBD1	-	TRBV30	TRBJ2-7	CAWSVRRGHDEQYF	TGTGCCTGGAGTGTACGCAGGGGGCATGACGAGCAGTACTTC
-	-	TRBV5-4	TRBJ1-2	CASSLGANYGYTF	TGTGCCAGCAGCTTGGGGGCTAACTATGGCTACACCTTC
-	-	TRBV27	TRBJ2-5	CASGTGGTQYF	TGTGCCAGCGGTACCGGAGGGACCCAGTACTTC
TRBD1	-	TRBV18	TRBJ2-3	CASSLTNTGQQVSDTQYF	TGTGCCAGCTCACTCACGAACACGGGACAGCAAGTATCAGATACGCAGTATTTT
TRBD1	-	TRBV5-4	TRBJ2-3	CASTLDRLTDTQYF	TGTGCCAGCACCCTGGACAGGCTCACAGATACGCAGTATTTT
TRBD2	-	TRBV28	TRBJ2-3	CASSFLIWRESTTPFADTQYF	TGTGCCAGCAGTTTTCTAATTTGGCGGGAGTCCACCACCCCGTTCGCAGATACGCAGTATTTT
-	few	TRBV25-1	TRBJ1-1	CASTENTEAFF	TGTGCCAGCACGGAGAACACTGAAGCTTTCTTT
-	-	TRBV11-2	TRBJ2-7	CASKTGGPGQLVSYEQYF	TGTGCCAGCAAAACTGGGGGGCCGGGACAGTTGGTATCCTACGAGCAGTACTTC
TRBD1	-	TRBV19	TRBJ2-7	CASSARDRTSSYEQYF	TGTGCCAGTAGTGCGAGGGACAGGACGAGCTCCTACGAGCAGTACTTC
-	-	TRBV11-2	TRBJ2-3	CASSPGQNTDTQYF	TGTGCCAGCAGCCCTGGACAGAACACAGATACGCAGTATTTT
-	once	TRBV7-9	TRBJ1-6	CASSGTGSSPLHF	TGTGCCAGCAGCGGCACAGGGAGTTCACCCCTCCACTTT